Presented here are 18 T cell receptor beta chains from one specimen sequenced in a study of blood T cell repertoires in COVID-19. Produced via immunoSEQ multiplex PCR; TCRdb's table is partial and in-frame only. The sample holds about 82,000 clones, roughly 91% seen once. The sample was PBMCs or T cells enriched from blood (not recorded which). Receptor source: a woman aged 45-59 years with acute COVID-19.

The rearrangement joins TRBV19 to TRBJ2-7; 9 nucleotides match TRBD1. This CDR3 is 17 amino acids long. Germline lookup yields CDR1 LNHDA and CDR2 SQIVND (reference sequence). With 2 bases clipped from V and 4 bases from J, the junction kept 12 bases outside the gene matches. The CDR3 nucleotides read TGTGCCAGTAGTATAACGTCGGGACAGGGAGGGGATTACGAGCAGTACTTC. It translates to CASSITSGQGGDYEQYF.

The rearrangement links TRBV19 to TRBJ2-7, with a tentative D call TRBD2 (6 bases). The CDR3 extends over 14 amino acids. The V and J ends lost 9 bases and 0 bases respectively, with 15 bases between them. The V gene's germline CDR1 is LNHDA and CDR2 SQIVND (reference sequence). CDR3 nucleotides: TGTGCCAGCTCGGGGACTTTCAGCTCCTACGAGCAGTACTTC. It codes for CASSGTFSSYEQYF. Together with reference TRBV19 and TRBJ2-7, the CDR3 gives the full variable domain: DGGITQSPKYLFRKEGQNVTLSCEQNLNHDAMYWYRQDPGQGLRLIYYSQIVNDFQKGDIAEGYSVSREKKESFPLTVTSAQKNPTAFYLCASSGTFSSYEQYFGPGTRLTVT.

In its sample, this clone was seen a few times. CDR3 amino acids: CASSYDHSYTKYNEQFF. The CDR3 DNA reads TGTGCCAGCAGCTACGACCACAGTTACACAAAGTACAATGAGCAGTTCTTC. V and J are TRBV27 and TRBJ2-1, with D unclear. The CDR3 is 17 residues long. The germline gives CDR1 MNHEY, CDR2 SMNVEV (reference sequence). The germline V and J ends were trimmed by 6 bases and 4 bases, with 22 bases remaining between them.

The J gene is TRBJ2-5, the V gene TRBV29-1; D is unclear. Germline loops: CDR1 SQVTM, CDR2 ANQGSEA. With 3 bases removed from V and 9 bases from J, the gap between germline ends came to 17 bases. The CDR3 runs to 13 residues. The CDR3 is CSVEPDSQAAQYF. The CDR3 DNA reads TGCAGCGTTGAGCCTGACTCTCAAGCCGCCCAGTACTTC.

The chain carries TRBV5-1 and TRBJ2-5, with 7 nucleotides matching TRBD1. Germline V gene data show CDR1 as SGHRS and CDR2 as YFSETQ. The CDR3 is 14 residues long. J gave up 2 bases and V 7 bases, and 8 bases lay outside the gene matches. CDR3: CASGVGGGQETQYF. The CDR3 bases are TGCGCCAGCGGGGTAGGGGGCGGGCAAGAGACCCAGTACTTC.

CDR3 DNA: TGTGCCAGTAAAGGGATGGGGGGTCGGCGAGGTAAGGGAATCAACACTGAAGCTTTCTTT. This translates into CASKGMGGRRGKGINTEAFF. This chain joins TRBV19 and TRBJ1-1, with D possibly being TRBD1 (5 bases). The germline CDR1 and CDR2 sequences are LNHDA and SQIVND (reference sequence). The CDR3 consists of 20 residues. V was pared by 7 bases and J by 2 bases, with 32 bases between.

The CDR3 nucleotides are TGTGCCAGCAGTTTAGCGTCGGCCGGGGAGCTGTTTTTT. Residues: CASSLASAGELFF. The chain links TRBV12-3 or TRBV12-4 to TRBJ2-2; no definite D call. This CDR3 contains 13 residues. Trimming left V 0 bases short and J 6 bases short, with 5 bases between.

The gene calls are TRBV5-6 and TRBJ1-2; D is unresolved. Trimming removed 0 bases from V and 7 bases from J, with 13 bases in between. CDR3 size: 14 residues. CDR1 is SGHDT, CDR2 YYEEEE, per germline. The CDR3, as DNA: TGTGCCAGCAGCTTGGAGGTCGGCGGGTCTGGCTACACCTTC. Its translation is CASSLEVGGSGYTF.

The rearrangement joins TRBV2 to TRBJ2-3; 10 bases line up with TRBD2. The V and J ends lost 7 bases and 4 bases, in that order; junction bases with no gene match: 5. Germline-derived CDR1 and CDR2 are SNHLY and FYNNEI. The CDR3 is made up of 14 amino acids. The CDR3 DNA is TGTGCCAGCACTCCTAGCGGGAGAGCAGATACGCAGTATTTT. Protein product: CASTPSGRADTQYF.

CDR3 in DNA: TGTGCCAGCAGTGAATCCGGAGGGGCCATGAACACTGAAGCTTTCTTT. This encodes CASSESGGAMNTEAFF. The chain has TRBV25-1 and TRBJ1-1, with TRBD1 as a possible D gene (5 bases). CDR3 size: 16 residues. From germline, CDR1 is MGHDK and CDR2 SYGVNS. The germline V and J ends were trimmed by 1 base and 0 bases, with 12 bases remaining between them.

The chain employs TRBV11-3 and TRBJ2-2; D is unclear. Germline assignment: CDR1 SGHNT and CDR2 YENEEA. V lost 1 base, J lost 1 base, and 4 bases lay in between. There are 14 residues in the CDR3. The chain's CDR3 is CASSLAWNTGELFF. CDR3 nucleotides: TGTGCCAGCAGCTTAGCTTGGAACACCGGGGAGCTGTTTTTT.

V is TRBV5-1 and J is TRBJ2-1; weak D call: TRBD2 (6 bases). The V gene lost 0 bases and the J gene lost 9 bases, with 16 bases spanning the gap. This CDR3 has 15 residues. CDR1 and CDR2 from the germline V gene are SGHRS and YFSETQ. For the CDR3, the DNA is TGCGCCAGCAGCTTGGCCGCCGGGAGAGTGGGTGAGCAGTTCTTC. Its translation is CASSLAAGRVGEQFF.

This rearrangement joins TRBV30 to TRBJ2-3; 7 nucleotides agree with TRBD2. Unmatched junction bases numbered 3, after V lost 4 bases and J lost 2 bases. The CDR3 contains 13 residues. CDR1 and CDR2 from the germline V gene are GTSNPN and SVGIG (reference sequence). Here the CDR3 DNA reads TGTGCCTGGATGGGAGGGACCACAGATACGCAGTATTTT. Protein: CAWMGGTTDTQYF.

The V call is TRBV7-9, the J call TRBJ2-7; the D gene is possibly TRBD2 (5 bases). The CDR3 is made up of 14 amino acids. Trimming took off 2 bases at V and 1 base at J, with 9 bases between the two ends. CDR1 and CDR2 from the germline V gene are SEHNR and FQNEAQ (reference sequence). CDR3 sequence: CASSLMAGSYEQYF. In DNA, the CDR3 is TGTGCCAGCAGCTTAATGGCGGGTTCCTACGAGCAGTACTTC. The full variable domain, completed using reference TRBV7-9 and TRBJ2-7, is DTGVSQNPRHKITKRGQNVTFRCDPISEHNRLYWYRQTLGQGPEFLTYFQNEAQLEKSRLLSDRFSAERPKGSFSTLEIQRTEQGDSAMYLCASSLMAGSYEQYFGPGTRLTVT.

J is TRBJ1-4 and V is TRBV12-3 or TRBV12-4, with D tentatively TRBD1 (5 bases). CDR3 length: 11 residues. The V gene lost 6 bases and the J gene lost 15 bases, with 14 bases spanning the gap. CDR3 amino acids: CASSPGLRLFF. The CDR3 DNA reads as TGTGCCAGCAGCCCGGGACTGAGATTGTTTTTT.

V usage is TRBV4-1 and J usage is TRBJ1-1; D gene ambiguous. Germline CDR1 is MGHRA and CDR2 is YSYEKL. The V and J ends lost 3 bases and 0 bases respectively, with 8 bases between them. The length of the CDR3 is 14 residues. As DNA, the CDR3 is TGCGCCAGCAGCCATCCTACCTTGAACACTGAAGCTTTCTTT. This sequence encodes CASSHPTLNTEAFF.

This rearrangement joins TRBV29-1 to TRBJ1-5, with a tentative D call TRBD1 (5 bases). Per the germline V gene, CDR1 is SQVTM and CDR2 is ANQGSEA. This CDR3 region has 15 residues. Trimming pared 6 bases from V and 0 bases from J, leaving 15 bases between. The CDR3 sequence is CSVSETVNSNQPQHF. The CDR3 DNA is TGCAGCGTGTCCGAGACAGTAAATAGCAATCAGCCCCAGCATTTT.

This clone was found a few times. The J gene is TRBJ2-5, the V gene TRBV2, with TRBD2 matching over 8 bases. This CDR3 is built from 16 residues. V shed 3 bases, J shed 2 bases, and the junction held 8 bases outside the gene matches. Looked up from germline, CDR1 is SNHLY and CDR2 is FYNNEI. The CDR3 spells CASSDKRELKQETQYF. The CDR3 DNA is TGTGCCAGCAGTGATAAGCGGGAGTTGAAACAAGAGACCCAGTACTTC.